The source of this T cell receptor beta chain is a study of blood T cells in healthy people across ages. Study findings and constraints: Because sorting was not performed, PBMCs prevented conclusive naive versus antigen-experienced comparison. More naive CD4+ cells and higher diversity marked long-lived donors relative to aged donors.

From germline, CDR1 is MDHEN and CDR2 SYDVKM. Trimming stripped 6 bases from V and 11 bases from J, with 28 bases between. This CDR3 has 16 residues. Notes on this clonotype: Antigen: not known.

Primers used in a second PCR of about 7 to 12 cycles were a sample-barcoded 5' primer and a J-beta primer mix. TCRdb itself ran the 5' RACE reads through MiXCR, one entry per CDR3 protein. The profile covers 650,000 to 1,000,000 distinct CDR3 sequences, with 30% to 45% appearing a single time and about an eighth taken by the ten largest. Sample donors were healthy Caucasian individuals that came from Russia, aged roughly 6 to 100. The sequence was collected from a man aged 18 to 35 in good health. The specimen sequenced was blood. This chain uses TRBV28 with TRBJ2-5; D may be TRBD1 or TRBD2 (7 bases each). CDR3 coding DNA: TGTGCCAGCAGCCCGAGGGGGCCCAGGGACTACAATGAGCAGTACTTC. It encodes CASSPRGPRDYNEQYF.